This passage covers 30 T cell receptor beta chains from one sample sequenced in a study of T-cell memory formation after mild COVID-19. TCRdb recomputed calls from the 5' RACE reads with MiXCR, one row per CDR3 protein. The table shows 250,000 to 350,000 distinct CDR3 sequences, with about 16% occurring only once. The material sequenced was PBMCs or a T cell subset sorted from them (not recorded which). These receptors originate from a man younger than 35 who had mild COVID-19 (a few samples of this study predate the infection). Cell type and time point are not known.

This chain uses TRBV4-3 with TRBJ2-3; D remains ambiguous. The CDR3 loop spans 15 amino acids. Germline loops: CDR1 LGHNA, CDR2 YSLEER. The V and J ends lost 0 bases and 1 base respectively, with 8 bases between them. CDR3 sequence: CASSQDHRGTDTQYF. The CDR3 bases are TGCGCCAGCAGCCAAGATCATCGCGGCACAGATACGCAGTATTTT.

This clonotype has at least ten counts. The genes are TRBV27 and TRBJ1-1; no firm D call. CDR3 size: 13 residues. In germline, CDR1 is MNHEY, CDR2 SMNVEV (reference sequence). Trimming took off 3 bases at V and 1 base at J, with 6 bases between the two ends. The CDR3 reads CASSFNPNTEAFF. CDR3 DNA sequence: TGTGCCAGCAGTTTCAACCCGAACACTGAAGCTTTCTTT.

This clonotype was seen more than once but under ten times. This rearrangement joins TRBV5-8 to TRBJ2-7; 12 bases align to TRBD2. V dropped 3 bases and J dropped 7; count of bases not matched to a gene: 8. Germline V gives CDR1 SGHTS, CDR2 YDEGEE. The CDR3 runs to 15 residues. Written as DNA, the CDR3 is TGTGCCAGCAGCTCGCGGACTAGCGGGGATGTTGAGCAGTACTTC. It codes for CASSSRTSGDVEQYF.

The chain couples TRBV7-2 to TRBJ1-2; TRBD1 aligns across 10 bases. The CDR3 has 13 residues. V lost 8 bases to trimming and J lost 6 bases; unmatched junction nucleotides: 6. The germline CDR1 and CDR2 sequences are SGHTA and FQGNSA. CDR3 sequence (DNA): TGTGCCAGCCATTCCGGGACAGGGGATGGCTACACCTTC. This gives the protein CASHSGTGDGYTF.

Here the CDR3 DNA reads TGTGCCAGCAGCCCGGCAGGGGGACATACTTACGAGCAGTACTTC. It codes for CASSPAGGHTYEQYF. The rearrangement joins TRBV7-8 to TRBJ2-7; TRBD1 matches at 7 bases. The germline V gene has CDR1 SGHVS and CDR2 FQNEAQ. The CDR3 sequence is 15 residues long. V lost 5 bases and J lost 4; bases outside the gene matches: 11.

The chain recombines TRBV7-9 with TRBJ1-1; D is ambiguous. V was trimmed by 4 bases and J by 3 bases, leaving 9 bases between them. The CDR3 length is 13 residues. The germline V gene has CDR1 SEHNR and CDR2 FQNEAQ (reference sequence). As DNA, the CDR3 is TGTGCCAGCAGCTCCAAGGTGGACACTGAAGCTTTCTTT. This translates into CASSSKVDTEAFF.

The chain recombines TRBV24-1 with TRBJ2-3, with unresolved D. The CDR3 has 13 amino acids. Germline assignment: CDR1 KGHDR and CDR2 SFDVKD. The V and J ends lost 4 bases and 8 bases respectively, with 12 bases between them. CDR3 in amino acids: CATSDPFRVTQYF. For the CDR3, the DNA is TGTGCCACCAGTGACCCATTTCGTGTTACGCAGTATTTT.

In its sample, this clonotype was seen a few times. V is TRBV29-1 and J is TRBJ2-2; 11 positions agree with TRBD1. The CDR3 contains 14 residues. Per germline, CDR1 SQVTM and CDR2 ANQGSEA. The ends lost 8 bases at V and 4 bases at J; junction bases unmatched: 6. CDR3: CSISDRGLTGELFF. For the CDR3, the DNA is TGCAGCATATCGGACAGGGGGCTCACCGGGGAGCTGTTTTTT.

The rearrangement links TRBV12-3 or TRBV12-4 to TRBJ2-4; 14 positions agree with TRBD2. The CDR3 is 17 residues long. With 5 bases clipped from V and 1 base from J, the junction kept 4 bases outside the gene matches. CDR3 DNA: TGTGCCAGCAGTGTGACTAGCGGGGGGGCGGCCAAAAACATTCAGTACTTC. Translating gives CASSVTSGGAAKNIQYF.

The genes are TRBV15 and TRBJ2-5; TRBD2 is a possible D gene (5 bases). CDR3 length: 14 residues. The V and J ends lost 0 bases and 6 bases respectively, with 11 bases between them. CDR1 is LNHNV, CDR2 YYDKDF, per germline (reference sequence). DNA for the CDR3: TGTGCCACCAGCAGAGAGGACGGAGGAAAGACCCAGTACTTC. The encoded protein is CATSREDGGKTQYF.

In DNA, the CDR3 is TGCAGTGCTAGAATCCCCTATGGCTACACCTTC. Translated: CSARIPYGYTF. The genes are TRBV20-1 and TRBJ1-2; D is undetermined. CDR1 is DFQATT and CDR2 is SNEGSKA in the germline V gene (reference sequence). The CDR3 loop spans 11 amino acids. V shed 2 bases and J shed 4 bases, with 5 bases lying between them.

Only a few counts were recorded for this clonotype. The genes are TRBV7-3 and TRBJ2-6; TRBD2 is a possible D gene (5 bases). Trimming pared 5 bases from V and 2 bases from J, leaving 16 bases between. CDR1 SGHTA and CDR2 FQGTGA come from the germline V gene. This CDR3 is built from 17 residues. CDR3 sequence reads: CASSVNGAGTGANVLTF. The CDR3 region has the DNA TGTGCCAGCAGCGTGAACGGCGCGGGCACTGGGGCCAACGTCCTGACTTTC. Full variable domain (rest looked up from reference TRBV7-3 and TRBJ2-6): GAGVSQTPSNKVTEKGKYVELRCDPISGHTALYWYRQSLGQGPEFLIYFQGTGAADDSGLPNDRFFAVRPEGSVSTLKIQRTERGDSAVYLCASSVNGAGTGANVLTFGAGSRLTVL.

This clonotype came up a few times. The CDR3 DNA is TGCGCCAGCAGCTTACCTGGACAGAGCACAGATACGCAGTATTTT. Its translation: CASSLPGQSTDTQYF. The chain has TRBV5-1 and TRBJ2-3; TRBD1 is a possible D gene (6 bases). The germline V and J ends were trimmed by 2 bases and 0 bases, with 10 bases remaining between them. The CDR3 is 15 residues long. Germline-derived CDR1 and CDR2 are SGHRS and YFSETQ. Looking up the rest from reference TRBV5-1 and TRBJ2-3 gives the full variable domain: KAGVTQTPRYLIKTRGQQVTLSCSPISGHRSVSWYQQTPGQGLQFLFEYFSETQRNKGNFPGRFSGRQFSNSRSEMNVSTLELGDSALYLCASSLPGQSTDTQYFGPGTRLTVL.

This clonotype was counted between two and nine times. The chain carries TRBV7-3 and TRBJ2-5; TRBD2 matches at 8 bases. The V and J ends lost 5 bases and 1 base, in that order; junction bases with no gene match: 3. Per the germline V gene, CDR1 is SGHTA and CDR2 is FQGTGA. The CDR3 consists of 14 residues. CDR3 sequence: CASSPREGQETQYF. The CDR3 DNA reads TGTGCCAGCAGCCCTCGGGAGGGCCAAGAGACCCAGTACTTC.

J is TRBJ2-5 and V is TRBV24-1; the D gene is possibly TRBD2 (6 bases). CDR1 and CDR2 (germline): KGHDR, SFDVKD. The CDR3 length is 14 residues. Trimming pared 3 bases from V and 2 bases from J, leaving 9 bases between. This chain's CDR3 is CATSDTSRQETQYF. The CDR3 coding sequence is TGTGCCACCAGTGATACTAGCCGGCAAGAGACCCAGTACTTC.

In its sample, this clonotype was seen a few times. The chain's CDR3 is CASSSSDRGPSGYTF. The CDR3, as DNA: TGTGCCAGCAGCTCCAGCGACAGGGGGCCTAGTGGCTACACCTTC. This rearrangement joins TRBV7-9 to TRBJ1-2; 10 bases agree with TRBD1. The CDR3 consists of 15 residues. The germline CDR1 and CDR2 sequences are SEHNR and FQNEAQ (reference sequence). Germline trimming cut 4 bases from V and 7 bases from J; bases unmatched to any gene: 9.

The chain has TRBV6-5 and TRBJ2-3, with D uncertain. V was trimmed by 3 bases and J by 2 bases, leaving 15 bases between them. CDR1 is MNHEY, CDR2 SVGAGI, per germline. The CDR3 contains 16 residues. In nucleotides, the CDR3 is TGTGCCAGCAGTTATAGTCGGGCCACGCTCACAGATACGCAGTATTTT. This encodes CASSYSRATLTDTQYF.

J is TRBJ2-7 and V is TRBV14; D is possibly TRBD1 or TRBD2 (5 bases each). The V gene lost 5 bases and the J gene lost 0 bases, with 11 bases spanning the gap. The CDR3 spans 14 residues. Germline loops: CDR1 SGHDN, CDR2 FVKESK. The CDR3 protein is CASSSRDLSYEQYV. The CDR3, as DNA: TGTGCCAGCAGCTCCCGGGACCTCTCCTACGAGCAGTACGTC.

This clonotype was counted between two and nine times. The gene calls are TRBV5-1 and TRBJ2-2; 8 bases are shared with TRBD1. CDR1 and CDR2 from the germline V gene are SGHRS and YFSETQ. V was clipped by 5 bases and J by 4 bases; unmatched bases: 7. CDR3 length equals 15 residues. The CDR3 DNA is TGCGCCAGCAGTTACGTTGACAGGGGCACCGGGGAGCTGTTTTTT. It specifies CASSYVDRGTGELFF.

This clonotype has a handful of counts. The V and J genes are TRBV6-4 and TRBJ2-1; no reliable D call. Germline CDR1 reads MRHNA; CDR2 reads SNTAGT. Trimming took off 3 bases at V and 0 bases at J, with 12 bases between the two ends. The CDR3 runs 16 residues. Here the CDR3 DNA reads TGTGCCAGCAGTGATGCTGGGGAAAGCTCCTACAATGAGCAGTTCTTC. Its translation: CASSDAGESSYNEQFF.

This clonotype was counted ten times or more. This sequence joins TRBV11-2 and TRBJ1-1, with D tentatively TRBD1 (5 bases). Germline-derived CDR1 and CDR2 are SGHAT and FQNNGV. This CDR3 comprises 16 residues. Trimming shortened V by 1 base and J by 3 bases, and 15 bases separated the two germline ends. CDR3 DNA sequence: TGTGCCAGCAGCTTAGCCACAGGTGCTGGACACACTGAAGCTTTCTTT. It specifies CASSLATGAGHTEAFF.

This clonotype was picked up a small number of times. V gene TRBV5-1 combines with J gene TRBJ2-7, with a weak D call TRBD2 (5 bases). Trimming took off 2 bases at V and 3 bases at J, with 9 bases between the two ends. In germline, CDR1 is SGHRS, CDR2 YFSETQ. The CDR3 runs 13 residues. CDR3 sequence: CASSFGGGYEQYV. In nucleotides, the CDR3 is TGCGCCAGCAGCTTCGGTGGAGGCTACGAGCAGTACGTC.

This clonotype has just one count. J is TRBJ2-5 and V is TRBV7-7; 8 nucleotides match TRBD1. This CDR3 contains 14 residues. The germline gives CDR1 SSHAT, CDR2 FNYEAQ (reference sequence). The CDR3 DNA is TGTGCTAGCGGACTGGCAGGGGGCTTGGAGACCCAGTACTTC. Its protein is CASGLAGGLETQYF.

This clonotype was seen at least ten times. The chain carries TRBV7-2 and TRBJ1-4; D is unresolved. Germline V gene data show CDR1 as SGHTA and CDR2 as FQGNSA. Trimming removed 2 bases from V and 6 bases from J, with 4 bases in between. This CDR3 contains 12 residues. CDR3 nucleotides: TGTGCCAGCAGCTTACAGGATGAAAAACTGTTTTTT. Its translation: CASSLQDEKLFF.

Regarding this clonotype: This may stem from a read error, because a much larger clone lies one nucleotide away. The J gene is TRBJ2-7, the V gene TRBV4-3; D is undetermined. The CDR3 is made up of 14 amino acids. Germline lookup yields CDR1 LGHNA and CDR2 YSLEER. The CDR3 region has the DNA TGCGCCAGCATCCAAGGGCTCCAGCTATACGAGCAGTACTTC. Protein: CASIQGLQLYEQYF.

This clonotype came up a few times. The gene calls are TRBV29-1 and TRBJ1-1; D may be TRBD1 (5 bases). The germline V and J ends were trimmed by 3 bases and 0 bases, with 14 bases remaining between them. This CDR3 has 15 amino acids. Germline V CDR1 and CDR2: SQVTM, ANQGSEA. This CDR3 is CSVDGEGTLNTEAFF. The CDR3 nucleotides are TGCAGCGTTGATGGCGAGGGGACTCTGAACACTGAAGCTTTCTTT. Together with reference TRBV29-1 and TRBJ1-1, the CDR3 gives the full variable domain: SAVISQKPSRDICQRGTSLTIQCQVDSQVTMMFWYRQQPGQSLTLIATANQGSEATYESGFVIDKFPISRPNLTFSTLTVSNMSPEDSSIYLCSVDGEGTLNTEAFFGQGTRLTVV.

In its sample, this clonotype was seen a few times. The chain joins TRBV4-3 to TRBJ1-2; D ambiguous. The CDR3 is 12 amino acids. Looked up from germline, CDR1 is LGHNA and CDR2 is YSLEER. Trimming cost V 1 base and J 8 bases, with 8 bases left between them. The CDR3 protein is CASSQGELGYTF. DNA of the CDR3: TGCGCCAGCAGCCAAGGGGAACTCGGCTACACCTTC.

This clonotype was counted once. The V and J genes are TRBV27 and TRBJ2-5; D gene ambiguous. There are 13 residues in the CDR3. Trimming removed 5 bases from V and 5 bases from J, with 12 bases in between. The V gene's germline CDR1 is MNHEY and CDR2 SMNVEV (reference sequence). The CDR3 here is CASSPRPAETQYF. CDR3 nucleotides: TGTGCCAGCAGTCCACGTCCGGCCGAGACCCAGTACTTC.

This clonotype has more than one count but fewer than ten. Because the CDR3's place on the DNA is in doubt, the DNA is left out and the CDR3 is given as listed by TCRdb. V usage is TRBV21-1 and J usage is TRBJ2-7; the table assigns TRBD1, which was not confirmed against the DNA. TRBV21-1 is shown as a pseudogene. Including both end residues, the CDR3 is 14 amino acids long. The CDR3 protein is CASRFGTGNGEQYV.

The rearrangement links TRBV18 to TRBJ1-1; D ambiguous. Trimming stripped 2 bases from V and 1 base from J, with 5 bases between. The CDR3 sequence is 13 residues long. CDR1 is KGHSH and CDR2 is LQKENI in the germline V gene. The CDR3 region is CASSPAENTEAFF. Written as DNA, the CDR3 is TGTGCCAGCTCACCAGCAGAGAACACTGAAGCTTTCTTT.